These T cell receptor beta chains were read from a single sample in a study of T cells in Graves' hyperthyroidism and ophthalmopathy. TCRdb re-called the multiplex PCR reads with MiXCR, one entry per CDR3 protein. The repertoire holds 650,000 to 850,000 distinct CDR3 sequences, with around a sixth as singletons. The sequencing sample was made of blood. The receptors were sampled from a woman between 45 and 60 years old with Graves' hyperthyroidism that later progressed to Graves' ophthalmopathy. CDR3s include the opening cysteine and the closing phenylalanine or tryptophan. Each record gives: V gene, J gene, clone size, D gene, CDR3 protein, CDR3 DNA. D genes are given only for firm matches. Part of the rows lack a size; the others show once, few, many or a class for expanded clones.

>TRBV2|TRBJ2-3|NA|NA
CATSGIGRPDTQYF
TGTGCCACCAGTGGTATAGGCCGACCGGATACGCAGTATTTT
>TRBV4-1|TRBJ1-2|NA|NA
CASSQERGGPRNYGYTF
TGCGCCAGCAGCCAAGAGCGTGGGGGACCGAGGAACTATGGCTACACCTTC
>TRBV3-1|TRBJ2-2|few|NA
CASRGGQSNTGELFF
TGTGCCAGCAGGGGTGGGCAGTCGAACACCGGGGAGCTGTTTTTT
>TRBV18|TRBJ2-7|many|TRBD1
CASAEQGATYEQYF
TGTGCCAGCGCCGAACAGGGGGCGACCTACGAGCAGTACTTC
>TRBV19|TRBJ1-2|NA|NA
CASSIEENYNYYGYTF
TGTGCCAGTAGTATTGAGGAGAATTACAACTACTATGGCTACACCTTC
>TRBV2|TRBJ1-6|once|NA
CASRGGAQGNSPLHF
TGTGCCAGCCGGGGGGGGGCGCAGGGTAATTCACCCCTCCACTTT
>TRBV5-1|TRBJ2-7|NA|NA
CASSPNQGHYEQYF
TGCGCCAGCAGCCCAAATCAGGGGCACTACGAGCAGTACTTC
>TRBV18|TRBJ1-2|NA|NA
CASSPPVSGYTF
TGTGCCAGCTCACCACCGGTGAGTGGCTACACCTTC
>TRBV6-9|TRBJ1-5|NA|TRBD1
CASSWGQFNQPQHF
TGTGCCAGCAGTTGGGGACAGTTTAATCAGCCCCAGCATTTT
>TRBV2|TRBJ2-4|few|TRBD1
CASSEVQGARAKIIQYF
TGTGCCAGCAGTGAGGTACAGGGGGCGAGGGCCAAAATCATTCAGTACTTC
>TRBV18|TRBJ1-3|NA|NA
CASSPGDTGNTIYF
TGTGCCAGCTCACCCGGGGACACTGGAAACACCATATATTTT
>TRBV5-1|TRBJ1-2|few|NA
CASSLQGQGIHGYTF
TGCGCCAGCAGCTTGCAGGGGCAAGGCATTCATGGCTACACCTTC
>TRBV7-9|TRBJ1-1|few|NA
CASSPTGGRVSTEAFF
TGTGCCAGCAGCCCCACGGGAGGAAGGGTGAGCACTGAAGCTTTCTTT
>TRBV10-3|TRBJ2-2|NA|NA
CAISALGQNTGELFF
TGTGCCATCAGTGCTTTAGGACAGAACACCGGGGAGCTGTTTTTT
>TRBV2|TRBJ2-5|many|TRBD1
CASSQVRTGQGETQYF
TGTGCCAGCAGTCAAGTTCGGACAGGGCAGGGAGAGACCCAGTACTTC
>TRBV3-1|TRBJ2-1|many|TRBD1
CASSPGTASYNEQFF
TGTGCCAGCAGCCCCGGGACAGCCTCCTACAATGAGCAGTTCTTC
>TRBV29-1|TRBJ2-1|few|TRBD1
CSVEPVRGPRDEQFF
TGCAGCGTTGAACCTGTGAGGGGGCCCCGCGATGAGCAGTTCTTC